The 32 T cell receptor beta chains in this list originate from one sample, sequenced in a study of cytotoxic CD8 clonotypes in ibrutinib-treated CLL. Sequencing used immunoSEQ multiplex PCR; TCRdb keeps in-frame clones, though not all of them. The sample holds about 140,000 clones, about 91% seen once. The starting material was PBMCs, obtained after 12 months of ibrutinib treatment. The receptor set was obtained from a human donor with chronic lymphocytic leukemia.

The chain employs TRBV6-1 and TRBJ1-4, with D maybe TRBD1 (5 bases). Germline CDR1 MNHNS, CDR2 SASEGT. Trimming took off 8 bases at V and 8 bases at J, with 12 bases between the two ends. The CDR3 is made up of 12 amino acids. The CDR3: CASGRGKEKLFF. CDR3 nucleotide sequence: TGTGCCAGCGGCCGGGGGAAGGAAAAACTGTTTTTT.

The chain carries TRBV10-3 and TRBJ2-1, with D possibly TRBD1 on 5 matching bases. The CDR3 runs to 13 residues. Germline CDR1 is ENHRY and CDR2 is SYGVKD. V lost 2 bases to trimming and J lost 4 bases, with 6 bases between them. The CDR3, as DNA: TGTGCCATCAGTGAGGACAGATACAATGAGCAGTTCTTC. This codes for CAISEDRYNEQFF.

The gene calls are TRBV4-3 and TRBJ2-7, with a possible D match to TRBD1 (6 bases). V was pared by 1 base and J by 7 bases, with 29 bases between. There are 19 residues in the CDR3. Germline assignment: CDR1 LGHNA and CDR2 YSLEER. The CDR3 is CASSQVPGHLGYIPQEQYF. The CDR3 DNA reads TGCGCCAGCAGCCAAGTCCCGGGACACTTAGGTTATATTCCACAGGAGCAGTACTTC.

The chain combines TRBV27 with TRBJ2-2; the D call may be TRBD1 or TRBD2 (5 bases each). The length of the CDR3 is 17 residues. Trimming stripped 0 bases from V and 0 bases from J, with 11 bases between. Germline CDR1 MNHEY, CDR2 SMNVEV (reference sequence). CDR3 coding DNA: TGTGCCAGCAGTTTATCGACCGGGACGTCGAACACCGGGGAGCTGTTTTTT. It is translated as CASSLSTGTSNTGELFF.

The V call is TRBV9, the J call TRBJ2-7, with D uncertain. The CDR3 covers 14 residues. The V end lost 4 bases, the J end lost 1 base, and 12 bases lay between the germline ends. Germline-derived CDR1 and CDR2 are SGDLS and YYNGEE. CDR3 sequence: CASSITPKSYEQYF. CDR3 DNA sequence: TGTGCCAGCAGCATCACTCCTAAGTCCTACGAGCAGTACTTC.

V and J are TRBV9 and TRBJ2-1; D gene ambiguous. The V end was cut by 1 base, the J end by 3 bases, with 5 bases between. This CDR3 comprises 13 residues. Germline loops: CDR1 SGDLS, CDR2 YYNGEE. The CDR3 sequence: CASSVSLYNEQFF. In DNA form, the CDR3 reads TGTGCCAGCAGCGTAAGCCTCTACAATGAGCAGTTCTTC.

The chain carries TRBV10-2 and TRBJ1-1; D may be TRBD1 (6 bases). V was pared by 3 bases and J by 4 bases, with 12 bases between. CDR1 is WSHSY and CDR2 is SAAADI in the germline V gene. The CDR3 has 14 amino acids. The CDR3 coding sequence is TGCGCCAGCAGTGAATTGCAGGGGTCCACTGAAGCTTTCTTT. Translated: CASSELQGSTEAFF.

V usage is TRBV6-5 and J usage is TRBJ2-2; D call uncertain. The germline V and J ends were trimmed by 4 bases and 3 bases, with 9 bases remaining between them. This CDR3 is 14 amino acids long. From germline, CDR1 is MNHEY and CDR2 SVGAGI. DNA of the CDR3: TGTGCCAGCAGTTTCTACAGCTACACCGGGGAGCTGTTTTTT. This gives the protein CASSFYSYTGELFF.

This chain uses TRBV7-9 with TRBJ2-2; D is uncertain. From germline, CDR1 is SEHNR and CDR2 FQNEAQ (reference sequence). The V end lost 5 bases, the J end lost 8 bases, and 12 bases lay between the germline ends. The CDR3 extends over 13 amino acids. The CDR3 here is CASSRAWEGELFF. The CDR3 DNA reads TGTGCCAGCAGCCGCGCGTGGGAAGGGGAGCTGTTTTTT.

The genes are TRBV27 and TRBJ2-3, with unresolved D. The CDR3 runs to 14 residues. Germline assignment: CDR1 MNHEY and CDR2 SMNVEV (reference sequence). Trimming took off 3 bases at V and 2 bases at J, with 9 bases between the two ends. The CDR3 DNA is TGTGCCAGCAGTTTCAGCCAGTCCACAGATACGCAGTATTTT. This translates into CASSFSQSTDTQYF.

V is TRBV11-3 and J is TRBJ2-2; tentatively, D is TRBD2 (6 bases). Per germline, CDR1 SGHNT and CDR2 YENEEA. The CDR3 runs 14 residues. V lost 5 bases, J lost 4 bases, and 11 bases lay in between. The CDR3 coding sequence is TGTGCCAGCAGCAAAGGGGAGGCCACCGGGGAGCTGTTTTTT. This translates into CASSKGEATGELFF.

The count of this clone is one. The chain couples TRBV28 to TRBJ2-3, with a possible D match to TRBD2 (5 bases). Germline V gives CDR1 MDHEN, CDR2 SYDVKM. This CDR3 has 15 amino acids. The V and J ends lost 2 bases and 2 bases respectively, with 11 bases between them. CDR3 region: CASSLNTGYTDTQYF. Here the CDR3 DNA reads TGTGCCAGCAGTTTAAATACGGGATACACAGATACGCAGTATTTT.

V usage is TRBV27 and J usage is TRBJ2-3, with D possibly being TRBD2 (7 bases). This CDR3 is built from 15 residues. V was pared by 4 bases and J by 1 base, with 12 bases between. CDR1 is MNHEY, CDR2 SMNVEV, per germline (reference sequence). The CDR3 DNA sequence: TGTGCCAGCAGTTCAGGGGCGGGAGGCACAGATACGCAGTATTTT. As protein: CASSSGAGGTDTQYF.

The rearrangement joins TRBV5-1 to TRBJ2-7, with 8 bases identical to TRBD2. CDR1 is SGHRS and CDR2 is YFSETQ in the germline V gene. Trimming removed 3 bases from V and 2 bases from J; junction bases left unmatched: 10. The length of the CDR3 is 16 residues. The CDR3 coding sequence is TGCGCCAGCAGCTCACGATTAGCGGGACCAACCTACGAGCAGTACTTC. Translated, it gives CASSSRLAGPTYEQYF.

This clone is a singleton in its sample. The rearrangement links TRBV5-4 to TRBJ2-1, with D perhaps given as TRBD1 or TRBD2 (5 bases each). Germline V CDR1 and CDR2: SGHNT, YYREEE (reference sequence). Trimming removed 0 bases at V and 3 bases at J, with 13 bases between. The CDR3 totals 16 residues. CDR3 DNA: TGTGCCAGCAGCTTGGGAGGGACGGCCTTCTACAATGAGCAGTTCTTC. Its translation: CASSLGGTAFYNEQFF.

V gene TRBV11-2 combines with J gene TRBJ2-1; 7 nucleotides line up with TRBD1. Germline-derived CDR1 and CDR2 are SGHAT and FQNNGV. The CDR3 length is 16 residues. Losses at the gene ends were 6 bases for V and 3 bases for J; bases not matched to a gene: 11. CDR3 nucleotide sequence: TGTGCCAGCAGACCCCTGGGACAGACAAACTACAATGAGCAGTTCTTC. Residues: CASRPLGQTNYNEQFF.

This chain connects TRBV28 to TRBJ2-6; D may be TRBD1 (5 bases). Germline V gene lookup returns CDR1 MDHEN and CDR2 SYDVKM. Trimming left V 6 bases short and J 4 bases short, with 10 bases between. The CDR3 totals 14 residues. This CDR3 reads CASSLRTGANVLTF. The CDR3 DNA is TGTGCCAGCAGCCTCCGGACAGGGGCCAACGTCCTGACTTTC. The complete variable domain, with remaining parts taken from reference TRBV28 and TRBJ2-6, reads DVKVTQSSRYLVKRTGEKVFLECVQDMDHENMFWYRQDPGLGLRLIYFSYDVKMKEKGDIPEGYSVSREKKERFSLILESASTNQTSMYLCASSLRTGANVLTFGAGSRLTVL.

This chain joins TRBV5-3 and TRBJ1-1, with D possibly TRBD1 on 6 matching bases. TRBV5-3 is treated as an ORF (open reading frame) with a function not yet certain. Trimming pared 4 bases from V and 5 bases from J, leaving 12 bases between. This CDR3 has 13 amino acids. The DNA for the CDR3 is TGTGCCAGAAGCCAAACCAGGGGAACTGAAGCTTTCTTT. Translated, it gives CARSQTRGTEAFF.

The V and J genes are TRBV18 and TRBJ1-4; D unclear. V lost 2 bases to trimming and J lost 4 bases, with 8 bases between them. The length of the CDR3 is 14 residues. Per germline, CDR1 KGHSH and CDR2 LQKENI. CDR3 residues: CASSPIRSNEKLFF. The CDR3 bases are TGTGCCAGCTCACCAATCCGGAGTAATGAAAAACTGTTTTTT. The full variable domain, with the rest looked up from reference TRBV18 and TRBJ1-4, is NAGVMQNPRHLVRRRGQEARLRCSPMKGHSHVYWYRQLPEEGLKFMVYLQKENIIDESGMPKERFSAEFPKEGPSILRIQQVVRGDSAAYFCASSPIRSNEKLFFGSGTQLSVL.

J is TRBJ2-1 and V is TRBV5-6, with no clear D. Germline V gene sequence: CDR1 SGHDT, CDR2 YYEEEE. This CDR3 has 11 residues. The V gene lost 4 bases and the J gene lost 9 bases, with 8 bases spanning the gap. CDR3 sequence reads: CASSTISEQFF. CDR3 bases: TGTGCCAGCAGCACCATTAGTGAGCAGTTCTTC.

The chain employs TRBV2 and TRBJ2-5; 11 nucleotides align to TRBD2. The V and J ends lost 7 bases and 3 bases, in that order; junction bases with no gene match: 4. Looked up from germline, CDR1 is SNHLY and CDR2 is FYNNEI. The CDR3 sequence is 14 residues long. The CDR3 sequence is CASNKLAGEETQYF. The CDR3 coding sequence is TGTGCCAGCAACAAACTAGCGGGAGAAGAGACCCAGTACTTC.

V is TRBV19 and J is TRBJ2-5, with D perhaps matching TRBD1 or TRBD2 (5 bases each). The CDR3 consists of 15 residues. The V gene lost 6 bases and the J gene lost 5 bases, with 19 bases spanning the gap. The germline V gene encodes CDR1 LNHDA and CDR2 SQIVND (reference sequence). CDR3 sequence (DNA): TGTGCCAGTAGCCTAGGGACCGGGACGGGGGAGACCCAGTACTTC. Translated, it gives CASSLGTGTGETQYF.

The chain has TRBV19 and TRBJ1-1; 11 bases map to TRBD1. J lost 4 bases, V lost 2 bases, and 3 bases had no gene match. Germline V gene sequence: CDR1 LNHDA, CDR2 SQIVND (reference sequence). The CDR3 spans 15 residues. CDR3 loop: CASSIKGQGGTEAFF. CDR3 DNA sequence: TGTGCCAGTAGTATAAAGGGACAGGGGGGCACTGAAGCTTTCTTT. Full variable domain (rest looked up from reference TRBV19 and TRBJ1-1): DGGITQSPKYLFRKEGQNVTLSCEQNLNHDAMYWYRQDPGQGLRLIYYSQIVNDFQKGDIAEGYSVSREKKESFPLTVTSAQKNPTAFYLCASSIKGQGGTEAFFGQGTRLTVV.

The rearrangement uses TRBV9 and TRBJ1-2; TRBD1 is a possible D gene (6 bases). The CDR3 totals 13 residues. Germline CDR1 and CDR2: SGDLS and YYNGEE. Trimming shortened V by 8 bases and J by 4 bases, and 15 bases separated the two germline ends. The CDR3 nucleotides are TGTGCCAGTACAGGGTTTACCGCCTATGGCTACACCTTC. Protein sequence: CASTGFTAYGYTF.

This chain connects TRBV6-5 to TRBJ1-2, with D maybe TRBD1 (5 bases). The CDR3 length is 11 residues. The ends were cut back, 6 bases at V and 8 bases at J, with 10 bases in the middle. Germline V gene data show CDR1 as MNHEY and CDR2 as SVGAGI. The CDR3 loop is CASRRGEGYTF. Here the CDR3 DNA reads TGTGCCAGCAGACGGGGGGAGGGCTACACCTTC.

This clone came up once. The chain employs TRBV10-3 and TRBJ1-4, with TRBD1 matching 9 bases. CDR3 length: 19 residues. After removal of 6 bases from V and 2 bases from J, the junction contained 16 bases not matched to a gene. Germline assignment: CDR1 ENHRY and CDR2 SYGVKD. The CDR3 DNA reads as TGTGCCATCAGCCAGTTGAGGCCGGGACAGGGAGCGACTAATGAAAAACTGTTTTTT. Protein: CAISQLRPGQGATNEKLFF.

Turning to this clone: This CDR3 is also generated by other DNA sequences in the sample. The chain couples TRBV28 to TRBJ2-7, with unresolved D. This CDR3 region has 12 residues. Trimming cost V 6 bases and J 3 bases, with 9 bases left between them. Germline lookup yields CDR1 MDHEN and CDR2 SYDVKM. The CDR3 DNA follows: TGTGCCAGCAGCTCTGGGTACTACGAGCAGTACTTC. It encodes CASSSGYYEQYF.

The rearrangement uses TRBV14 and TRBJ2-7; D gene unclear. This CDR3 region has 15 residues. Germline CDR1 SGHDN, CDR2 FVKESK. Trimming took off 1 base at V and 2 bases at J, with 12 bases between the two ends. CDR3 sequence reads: CASSQGHIDTYEQYF. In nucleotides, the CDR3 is TGTGCCAGCAGCCAAGGACATATAGACACCTACGAGCAGTACTTC.

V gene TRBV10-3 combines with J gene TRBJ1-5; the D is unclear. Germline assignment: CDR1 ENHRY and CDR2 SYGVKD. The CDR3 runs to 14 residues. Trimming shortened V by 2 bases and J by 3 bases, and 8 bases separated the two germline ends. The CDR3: CAISEDRFNQPQHF. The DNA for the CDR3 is TGTGCCATCAGTGAGGATCGGTTCAATCAGCCCCAGCATTTT.

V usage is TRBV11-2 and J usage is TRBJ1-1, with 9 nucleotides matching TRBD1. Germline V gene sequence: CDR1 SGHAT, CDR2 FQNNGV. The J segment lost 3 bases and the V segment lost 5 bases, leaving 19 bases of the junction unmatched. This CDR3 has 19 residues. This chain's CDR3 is CASSRPGQGPLQLYTEAFF. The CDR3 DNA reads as TGTGCCAGCAGCCGCCCGGGACAGGGCCCGCTACAGCTCTACACTGAAGCTTTCTTT.

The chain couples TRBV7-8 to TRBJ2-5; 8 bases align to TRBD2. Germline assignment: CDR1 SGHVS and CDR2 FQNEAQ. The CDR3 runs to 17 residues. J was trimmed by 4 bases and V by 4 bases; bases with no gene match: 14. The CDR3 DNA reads TGTGCCAGCAGCTCTAGGCGGGCGGCGGGACTAGGAGAGACCCAGTACTTC. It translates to CASSSRRAAGLGETQYF.

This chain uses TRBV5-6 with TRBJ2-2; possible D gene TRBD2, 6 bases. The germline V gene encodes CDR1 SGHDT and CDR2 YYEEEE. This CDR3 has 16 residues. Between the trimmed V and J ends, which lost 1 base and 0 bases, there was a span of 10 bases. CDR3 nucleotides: TGTGCCAGCAGCTTGTTGGTAGCGGCGAACACCGGGGAGCTGTTTTTT. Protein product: CASSLLVAANTGELFF.